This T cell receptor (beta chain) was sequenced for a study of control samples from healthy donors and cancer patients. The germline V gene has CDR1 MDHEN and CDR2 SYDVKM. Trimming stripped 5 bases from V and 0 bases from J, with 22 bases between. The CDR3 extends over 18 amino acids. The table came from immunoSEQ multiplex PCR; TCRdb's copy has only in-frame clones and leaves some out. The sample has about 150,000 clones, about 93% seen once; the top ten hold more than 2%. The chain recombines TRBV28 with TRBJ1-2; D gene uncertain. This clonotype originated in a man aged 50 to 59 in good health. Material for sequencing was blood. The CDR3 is CASSPHDPFGESNYGYTF. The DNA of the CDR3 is TGTGCCAGCAGTCCTCATGACCCGTTCGGGGAGTCTAACTATGGCTACACCTTC.